The rows below give T cell receptor beta chains drawn from one sample of a study of blood T cell repertoires in COVID-19. The repertoire was sequenced with immunoSEQ multiplex PCR; TCRdb's copy has only in-frame clones and lacks some. This table has some 270,000 clones, about 89% appearing once. Source material: PBMCs or T cells enriched from blood (not recorded which). The source is a woman aged 40 to 50 who had recovered from COVID-19. Each CDR3 is given with its conserved first and last residue. The D gene is left open where the match is weak.

V	D	J	DNA	CDR3
TRBV9	NA	TRBJ1-4	TGTGCCAGCAGCCCCTCCGCCACTACTAATGAAAAACTGTTTTTT	CASSPSATTNEKLFF
TRBV2	NA	TRBJ1-2	TGTGCCAGCAGCCAAACCAGGGTGGACTATGGCTACACCTTC	CASSQTRVDYGYTF
TRBV19	NA	TRBJ1-3	TGTGCCAGTAGTATGGCCTCGGCTAGCTCTGGAAACACCATATATTTT	CASSMASASSGNTIYF
TRBV7-8	TRBD2	TRBJ2-2	TGTGCCAGCAGCTTCAGGACTAGCGGGGGGAACACCGGGGAGCTGTTTTTT	CASSFRTSGGNTGELFF
TRBV7-3	NA	TRBJ1-1	TGTGCCAGCAGCCCGACAGGGAACACTGAAGCTTTCTTT	CASSPTGNTEAFF
TRBV30	TRBD1	TRBJ1-4	TGTGCCCTGGCAGTCCGGGACAGGGGCTCAGTAGCTAATGAAAAACTGTTTTTT	CALAVRDRGSVANEKLFF
TRBV27	NA	TRBJ2-2	TGTGCCAGCAGTCCCTCCAGGGGCAATCGGAACACCGGGGAGCTGTTTTTT	CASSPSRGNRNTGELFF
TRBV7-6	TRBD2	TRBJ2-2	TGTGCCAGCAGCGTGACTAGCGGGGGCGATAACACCGGGGAGCTGTTTTTT	CASSVTSGGDNTGELFF
TRBV2	TRBD1	TRBJ2-4	TGTGCCAGCAGTGTGCCGGGACAGGGGGCGGTGGCCAAAAACATTCAGTACTTC	CASSVPGQGAVAKNIQYF
TRBV7-3	TRBD2	TRBJ2-1	TGTGCCAGCAGCTTAAGGGGCAGCGGGAACTACAATGAGCAGTTCTTC	CASSLRGSGNYNEQFF
TRBV7-2	TRBD2	TRBJ2-2	TGTGCCAGCAGCTTAGGTGGCGGGAGCAGCACCGGGGAGCTGTTTTTT	CASSLGGGSSTGELFF
TRBV6-5	TRBD2	TRBJ2-7	TGTGCCAGCAGTTACTCGTATTTAAGTCTAGCGGGAGAACAGTACTTC	CASSYSYLSLAGEQYF
TRBV30	TRBD1	TRBJ1-6	TGTGCCTGGAGCAATCCTACCCGACAGGGAATTAATTCACCCCTCCACTTT	CAWSNPTRQGINSPLHF
TRBV5-6	NA	TRBJ1-2	TGTGCCAGCGCCCCGCGGGGCTATGGCTACACCTTC	CASAPRGYGYTF
TRBV3-1/TRBV3-2	TRBD2	TRBJ2-5	TGTGCCAGCAGCCCGACTAGCGGGGGCGAGACCCAGTACTTC	CASSPTSGGETQYF
TRBV9	NA	TRBJ1-2	TGTGCCAGCAGCGTAGGACAGGCCGCCGGGAGGGGCTACACCTTC	CASSVGQAAGRGYTF
TRBV28	NA	TRBJ1-2	TGTGCCAGCAGTCTACCAGGGGACTATGGCTACACCTTC	CASSLPGDYGYTF
TRBV2	TRBD1	TRBJ1-4	TGTGCCAGCAGAGCCGGGACAGGGAATGAAAAACTGTTTTTT	CASRAGTGNEKLFF
TRBV27	NA	TRBJ1-1	TGTGCCAGCGGTCAGTTACGGAACACTGAAGCTTTCTTT	CASGQLRNTEAFF
TRBV9	NA	TRBJ1-1	TGTGCCAGCAGCGCCCCGGGAAGGACTGAAGCTTTCTTT	CASSAPGRTEAFF
TRBV7-6	TRBD2	TRBJ2-3	TGTGCCAGCAGAAAAACCCTAGCGGGGAGCACAGATACGCAGTATTTT	CASRKTLAGSTDTQYF
TRBV29-1	NA	TRBJ1-1	TGCAGCGTTGTTACAGGGTACGGTACTGAAGCTTTCTTT	CSVVTGYGTEAFF
TRBV13	TRBD2	TRBJ2-7	TGTGCCAGCAGCTTAGGACGGGGGGTCTCCTACGAGCAGTACTTC	CASSLGRGVSYEQYF
TRBV11-1	NA	TRBJ1-1	TGTGCCAGCAGCTTTGGGGGGGCAGGCACTGAAGCTTTCTTT	CASSFGGAGTEAFF
TRBV4-2	NA	TRBJ1-3	TGTGCCAGCAGCCAACCCCAGACGGACATCTCTGGAAACACCATATATTTT	CASSQPQTDISGNTIYF
TRBV2	NA	TRBJ2-4	TGTGCCAGCAGTGAAGCCCACATAGCCAAAAACATTCAGTACTTC	CASSEAHIAKNIQYF
TRBV11-2	TRBD1	TRBJ2-1	TGTGCCAGCAGGACGATGAGGGGGCGGAAGTTCAATGAGCAGTTCTTC	CASRTMRGRKFNEQFF
TRBV5-1	NA	TRBJ1-2	TGCGCCAGCAGCCCTGGGGCGCCCTATGGCTACACCTTC	CASSPGAPYGYTF
TRBV7-9	TRBD1	TRBJ2-2	TGTGCCAGCAGCGGACAGGGGGCCCGTGGGACCGGGGAGCTGTTTTTT	CASSGQGARGTGELFF